This T cell receptor beta chain originates from a study of circulating CD8 cells and anti-PD-1 response in melanoma. Study conclusions and caveats: The cohort mixed treatment-naive and previously treated patients. TIGIT repertoires were least diverse, DNEG repertoires most diverse.

A remark on this clonotype: What it binds is unknown.

The CDR3 extends over 16 amino acids. The junction had 5 bases not matched to a gene; V was cut back by 0 bases and J by 4 bases. Germline V gene data show CDR1 as SGHNT and CDR2 as YYREEE (reference sequence). Live CD3+CD8+TCRalphabeta+ cells were sorted into four subsets by PD-1 and/or TIGIT. TCR libraries were prepared from 15 ng of total RNA with the QIAseq Immune Repertoire TCR panel. TCRdb reprocessed the reads with MiXCR, giving one entry per CDR3 protein. The sample has fewer than 900 distinct CDR3 sequences; roughly 7.6% are singletons. The origin of this receptor is a human donor with melanoma. The chain has TRBV5-4 and TRBJ2-3; 10 positions match TRBD2. The sample here was CD8+ T cells from PBMCs, taken at baseline or after one month of anti-PD-1 therapy (not recorded which). In DNA, the CDR3 is TGTGCCAGCAGCTTGGTAGAGCGGGGGGGCCCAGATACGCAGTATTTT. Translation: CASSLVERGGPDTQYF. Full variable domain (remainder filled in from reference TRBV5-4 and TRBJ2-3): ETGVTQSPTHLIKTRGQQVTLRCSSQSGHNTVSWYQQALGQGPQFIFQYYREEENGRGNFPPRFSGLQFPNYSSELNVNALELDDSALYLCASSLVERGGPDTQYFGPGTRLTVL.